This T cell receptor (beta chain) was profiled in a study of blood T cell repertoires in COVID-19. Looking at the study overall: Acute and convalescent COVID-19 specimens originated in the United States, Italy and Spain. T cells, B-cell-depleted T cells, or PBMCs provided the cDNA or gDNA that served as material.

Original processing methods: Reference gene primers were amplified, and this amplification served to estimate nucleated cell counts. Libraries were prepared by immunoSEQ multiplex PCR; TCRdb keeps only in-frame clonotypes and omits some of them. V and J calls and clone size are as listed in that table; D and trimming were resolved from the DNA. The sample holds approximately 75,000 clones, about 89% seen once. The CDR3 length is 17 residues. With V trimmed by 0 bases and J by 0 bases, 4 bases remained unmatched. The V gene's germline CDR1 is LNHNV and CDR2 YYDKDF (reference sequence). The chain joins TRBV15 to TRBJ2-3, with 9 nucleotides matching TRBD2. This clonotype originated in a man aged 55-75 years with acute or convalescent COVID-19. The sample comprised peripheral blood. This CDR3 is CATSRDLAGPSTDTQYF. Written as DNA, the CDR3 is TGTGCCACCAGCAGAGACCTAGCGGGACCGAGCACAGATACGCAGTATTTT.